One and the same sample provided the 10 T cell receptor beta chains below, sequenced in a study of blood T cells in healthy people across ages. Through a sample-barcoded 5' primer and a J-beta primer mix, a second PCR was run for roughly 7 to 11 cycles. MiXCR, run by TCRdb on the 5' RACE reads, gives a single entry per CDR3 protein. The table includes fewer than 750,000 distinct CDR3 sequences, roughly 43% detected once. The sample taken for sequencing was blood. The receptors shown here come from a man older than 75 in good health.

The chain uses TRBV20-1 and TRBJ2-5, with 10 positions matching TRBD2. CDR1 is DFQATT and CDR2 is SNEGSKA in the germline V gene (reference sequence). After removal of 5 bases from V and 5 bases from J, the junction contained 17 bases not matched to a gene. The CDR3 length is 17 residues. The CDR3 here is CSAPHWTSGTAGETQYF. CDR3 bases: TGCAGTGCTCCGCATTGGACTAGCGGTACAGCTGGGGAGACCCAGTACTTC.

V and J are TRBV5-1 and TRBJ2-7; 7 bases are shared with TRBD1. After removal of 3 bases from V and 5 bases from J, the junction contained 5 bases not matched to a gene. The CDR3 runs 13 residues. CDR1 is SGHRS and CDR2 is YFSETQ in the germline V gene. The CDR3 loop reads CASSSLQGNEQYF. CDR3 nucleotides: TGCGCCAGCAGCTCACTACAGGGGAACGAGCAGTACTTC.

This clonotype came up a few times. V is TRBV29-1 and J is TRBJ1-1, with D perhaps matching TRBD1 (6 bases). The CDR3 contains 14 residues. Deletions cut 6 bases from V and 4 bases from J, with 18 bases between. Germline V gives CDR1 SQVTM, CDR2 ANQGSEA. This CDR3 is CSVAAGGLGTEAFF. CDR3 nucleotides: TGCAGCGTAGCCGCTGGGGGCCTCGGCACTGAAGCTTTCTTT.

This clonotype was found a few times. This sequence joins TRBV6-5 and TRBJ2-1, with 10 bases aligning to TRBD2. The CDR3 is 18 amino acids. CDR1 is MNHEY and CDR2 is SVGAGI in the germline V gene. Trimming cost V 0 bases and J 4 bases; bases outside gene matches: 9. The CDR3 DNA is TGTGCCAGCAGTTACTCCGGGACTAGCGCAATAGGGTACAATGAGCAGTTCTTC. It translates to CASSYSGTSAIGYNEQFF.

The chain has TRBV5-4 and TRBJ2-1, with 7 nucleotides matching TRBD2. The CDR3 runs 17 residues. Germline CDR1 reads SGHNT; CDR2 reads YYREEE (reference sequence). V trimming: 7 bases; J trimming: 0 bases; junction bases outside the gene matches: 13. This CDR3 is CASVKFIAGDSYNEQFF. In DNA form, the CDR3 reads TGTGCCAGCGTTAAGTTTATTGCGGGGGACTCCTACAATGAGCAGTTCTTC. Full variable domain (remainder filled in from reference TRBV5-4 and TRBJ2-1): ETGVTQSPTHLIKTRGQQVTLRCSSQSGHNTVSWYQQALGQGPQFIFQYYREEENGRGNFPPRFSGLQFPNYSSELNVNALELDDSALYLCASVKFIAGDSYNEQFFGPGTRLTVL.

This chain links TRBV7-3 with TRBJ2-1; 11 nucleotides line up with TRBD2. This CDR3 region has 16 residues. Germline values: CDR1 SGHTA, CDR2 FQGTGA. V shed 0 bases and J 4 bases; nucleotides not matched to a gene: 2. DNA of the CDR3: TGTGCCAGCAGCTTAACTAGCGGGAGGGTGTACAATGAGCAGTTCTTC. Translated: CASSLTSGRVYNEQFF.

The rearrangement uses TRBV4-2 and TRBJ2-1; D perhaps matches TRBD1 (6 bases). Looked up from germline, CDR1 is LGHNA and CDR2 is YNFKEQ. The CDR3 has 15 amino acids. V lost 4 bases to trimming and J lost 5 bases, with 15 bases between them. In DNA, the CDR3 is TGTGCCAGCAGCCTTAGCAGGGGCCAAAACAATGAGCAGTTCTTC. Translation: CASSLSRGQNNEQFF.

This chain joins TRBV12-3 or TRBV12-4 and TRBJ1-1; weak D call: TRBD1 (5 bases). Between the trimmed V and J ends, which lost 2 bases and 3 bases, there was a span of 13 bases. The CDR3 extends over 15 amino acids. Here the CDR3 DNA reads TGTGCCAGCAGTTTAATCGGGGCTCAGGACACTGAAGCTTTCTTT. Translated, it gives CASSLIGAQDTEAFF.

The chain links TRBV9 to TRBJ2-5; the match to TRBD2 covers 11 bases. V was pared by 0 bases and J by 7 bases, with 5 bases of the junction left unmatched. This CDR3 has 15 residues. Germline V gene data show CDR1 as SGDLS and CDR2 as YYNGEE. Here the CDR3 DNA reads TGTGCCAGCAGCGTAGAAACTAGCGGGGGTTCGACCCAGTACTTC. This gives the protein CASSVETSGGSTQYF.

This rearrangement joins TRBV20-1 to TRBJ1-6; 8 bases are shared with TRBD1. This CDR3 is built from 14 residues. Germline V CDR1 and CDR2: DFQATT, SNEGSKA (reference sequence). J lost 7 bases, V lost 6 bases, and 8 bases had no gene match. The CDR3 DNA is TGCAGTGCGCGGCAGGACAGGGTGAATTCACCCCTCCACTTT. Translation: CSARQDRVNSPLHF.